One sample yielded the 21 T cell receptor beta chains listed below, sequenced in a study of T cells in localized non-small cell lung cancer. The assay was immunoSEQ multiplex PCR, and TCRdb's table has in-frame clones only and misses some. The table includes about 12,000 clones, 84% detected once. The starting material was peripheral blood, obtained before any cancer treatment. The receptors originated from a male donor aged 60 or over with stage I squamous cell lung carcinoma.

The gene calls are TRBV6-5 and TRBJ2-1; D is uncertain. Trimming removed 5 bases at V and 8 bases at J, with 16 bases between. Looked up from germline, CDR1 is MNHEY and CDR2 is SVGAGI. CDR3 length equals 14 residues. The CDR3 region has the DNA TGTGCCAGCAGTGTTGTTGGTTTCCCCCATGAGCAGTTCTTC. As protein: CASSVVGFPHEQFF.

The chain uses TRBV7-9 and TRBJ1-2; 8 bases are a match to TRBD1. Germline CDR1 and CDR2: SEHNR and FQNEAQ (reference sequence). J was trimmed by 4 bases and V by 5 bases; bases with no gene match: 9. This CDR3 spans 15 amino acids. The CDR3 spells CASSSFGQGVYGYTF. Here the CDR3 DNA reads TGTGCCAGCAGCAGCTTCGGACAGGGCGTCTATGGCTACACCTTC.

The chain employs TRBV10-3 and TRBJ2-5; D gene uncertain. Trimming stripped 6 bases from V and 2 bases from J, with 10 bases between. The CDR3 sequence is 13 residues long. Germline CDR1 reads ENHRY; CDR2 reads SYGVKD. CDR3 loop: CAIRGEAQETQYF. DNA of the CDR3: TGTGCCATCAGGGGTGAAGCTCAAGAGACCCAGTACTTC.

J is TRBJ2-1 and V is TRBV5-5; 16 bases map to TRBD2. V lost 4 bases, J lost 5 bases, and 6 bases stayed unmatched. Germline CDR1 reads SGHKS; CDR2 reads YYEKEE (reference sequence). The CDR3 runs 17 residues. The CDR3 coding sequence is TGTGCCAGCAGCCCCGGGACTAGCGGGAGGGTAGACAATGAGCAGTTCTTC. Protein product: CASSPGTSGRVDNEQFF.

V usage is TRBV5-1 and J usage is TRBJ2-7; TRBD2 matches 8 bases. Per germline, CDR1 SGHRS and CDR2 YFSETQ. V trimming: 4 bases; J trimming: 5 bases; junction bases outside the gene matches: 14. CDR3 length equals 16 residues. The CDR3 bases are TGCGCCAGCAGCGCCTCCCCCAGCGGGAGATCTAACGAGCAGTACTTC. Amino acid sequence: CASSASPSGRSNEQYF.

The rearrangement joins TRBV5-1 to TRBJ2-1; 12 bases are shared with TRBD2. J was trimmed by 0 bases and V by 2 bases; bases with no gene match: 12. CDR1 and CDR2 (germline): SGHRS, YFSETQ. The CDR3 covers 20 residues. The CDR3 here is CASSFGGTSGPSSSYNEQFF. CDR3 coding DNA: TGCGCCAGCAGCTTCGGAGGGACTAGCGGGCCCAGCAGCTCCTACAATGAGCAGTTCTTC.

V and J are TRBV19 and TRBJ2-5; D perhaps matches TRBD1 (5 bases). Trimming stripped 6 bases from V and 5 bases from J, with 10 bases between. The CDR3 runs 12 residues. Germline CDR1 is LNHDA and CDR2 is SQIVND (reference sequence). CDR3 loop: CASRQAGETQYF. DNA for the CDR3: TGTGCCAGTAGACAGGCAGGGGAGACCCAGTACTTC.

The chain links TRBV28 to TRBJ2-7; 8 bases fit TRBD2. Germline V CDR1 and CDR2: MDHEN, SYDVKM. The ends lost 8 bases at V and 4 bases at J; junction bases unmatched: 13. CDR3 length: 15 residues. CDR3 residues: CASFDHSIAGYEQYF. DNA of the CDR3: TGTGCCAGCTTCGACCACTCGATAGCGGGGTACGAGCAGTACTTC.

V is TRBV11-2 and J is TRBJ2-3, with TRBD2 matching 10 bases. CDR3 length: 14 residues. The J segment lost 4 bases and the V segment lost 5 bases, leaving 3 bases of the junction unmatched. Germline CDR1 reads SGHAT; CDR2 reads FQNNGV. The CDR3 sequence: CASSQGLAADTQYF. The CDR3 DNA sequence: TGTGCCAGCAGCCAAGGACTAGCGGCAGATACGCAGTATTTT.

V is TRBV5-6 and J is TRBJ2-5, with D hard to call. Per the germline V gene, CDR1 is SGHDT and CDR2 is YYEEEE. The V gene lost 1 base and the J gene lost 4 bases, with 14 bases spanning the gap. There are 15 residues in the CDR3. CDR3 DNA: TGTGCCAGCAGCTTGACTACCGGATCGGGAGAGACCCAGTACTTC. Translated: CASSLTTGSGETQYF.

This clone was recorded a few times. The CDR3 region has the DNA TGTGCCAGCAGCTTAGATTTAGGGGGATCACTAGGGTTTGATTTGAAGGATGAGCAGTTCTTC. It is translated as CASSLDLGGSLGFDLKDEQFF. The chain has TRBV7-8 and TRBJ2-1; possible D gene TRBD1, 6 bases. Germline V lookup: CDR1 SGHVS, CDR2 FQNEAQ. This CDR3 contains 21 residues. V was pared by 1 base and J by 8 bases, with 33 bases between.

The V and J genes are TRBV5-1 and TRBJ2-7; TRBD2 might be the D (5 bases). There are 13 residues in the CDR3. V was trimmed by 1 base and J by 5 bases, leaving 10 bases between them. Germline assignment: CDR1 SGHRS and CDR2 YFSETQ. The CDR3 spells CASSLREGNEQYF. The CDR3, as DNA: TGCGCCAGCAGCTTGAGAGAGGGCAACGAGCAGTACTTC.

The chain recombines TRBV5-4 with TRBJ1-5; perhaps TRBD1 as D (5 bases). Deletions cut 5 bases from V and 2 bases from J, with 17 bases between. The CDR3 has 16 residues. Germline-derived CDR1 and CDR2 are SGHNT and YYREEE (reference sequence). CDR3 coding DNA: TGTGCCAGCAGTTTCGGGGGGGGAGGTCGCAATCAGCCCCAGCATTTT. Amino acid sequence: CASSFGGGGRNQPQHF.

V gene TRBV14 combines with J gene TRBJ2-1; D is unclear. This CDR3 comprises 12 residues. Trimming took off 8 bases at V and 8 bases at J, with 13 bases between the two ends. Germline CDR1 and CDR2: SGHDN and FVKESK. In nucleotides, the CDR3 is TGTGCCAGCGGAGCAGGTTGGCATGAGCAGTTCTTC. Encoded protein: CASGAGWHEQFF. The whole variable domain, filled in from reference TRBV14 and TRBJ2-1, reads EAGVTQFPSHSVIEKGQTVTLRCDPISGHDNLYWYRRVMGKEIKFLLHFVKESKQDESGMPNNRFLAERTGGTYSTLKVQPAELEDSGVYFCASGAGWHEQFFGPGTRLTVL.

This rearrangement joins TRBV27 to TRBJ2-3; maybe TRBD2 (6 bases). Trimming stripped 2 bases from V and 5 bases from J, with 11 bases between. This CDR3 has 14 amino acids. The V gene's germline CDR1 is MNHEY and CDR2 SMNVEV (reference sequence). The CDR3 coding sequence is TGTGCCAGCAGTTTAGCGGGAATACGAGATACGCAGTATTTT. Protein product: CASSLAGIRDTQYF.

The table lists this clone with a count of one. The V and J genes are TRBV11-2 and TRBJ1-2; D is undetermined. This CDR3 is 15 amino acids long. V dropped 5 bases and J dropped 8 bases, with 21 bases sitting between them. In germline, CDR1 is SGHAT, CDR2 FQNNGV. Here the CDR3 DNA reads TGTGCCAGCAGCCCGCCGCGGAGAGAGGGTCGCGGCTACACCTTC. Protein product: CASSPPRREGRGYTF.

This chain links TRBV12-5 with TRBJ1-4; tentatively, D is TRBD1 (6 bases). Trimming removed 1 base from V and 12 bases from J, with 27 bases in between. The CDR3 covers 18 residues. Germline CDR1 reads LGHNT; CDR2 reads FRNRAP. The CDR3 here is CASGLGLGGGPVGEQLFF. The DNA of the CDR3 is TGTGCTAGTGGTTTGGGGTTGGGGGGCGGTCCGGTGGGTGAGCAACTGTTTTTT.

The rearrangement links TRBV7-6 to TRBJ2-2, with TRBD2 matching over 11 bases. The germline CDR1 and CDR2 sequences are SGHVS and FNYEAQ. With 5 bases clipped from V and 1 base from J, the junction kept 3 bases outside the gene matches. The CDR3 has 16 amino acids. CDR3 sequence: CASSTGTSGNTGELFF. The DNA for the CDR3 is TGTGCCAGCAGCACCGGGACTAGCGGGAACACCGGGGAGCTGTTTTTT.

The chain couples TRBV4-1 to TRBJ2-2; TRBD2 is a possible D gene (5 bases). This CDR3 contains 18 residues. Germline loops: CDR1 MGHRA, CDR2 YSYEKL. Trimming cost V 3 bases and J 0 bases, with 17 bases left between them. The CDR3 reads CASSQTPPSFANTGELFF. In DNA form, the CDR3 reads TGCGCCAGCAGCCAGACTCCGCCTAGCTTTGCGAACACCGGGGAGCTGTTTTTT.

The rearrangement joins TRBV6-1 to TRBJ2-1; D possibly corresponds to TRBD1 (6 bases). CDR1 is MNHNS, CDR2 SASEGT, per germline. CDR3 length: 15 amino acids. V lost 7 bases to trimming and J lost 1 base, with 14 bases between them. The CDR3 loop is CASNWDIGSYNEQFF. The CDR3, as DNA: TGTGCCAGCAATTGGGACATAGGGTCCTACAATGAGCAGTTCTTC.

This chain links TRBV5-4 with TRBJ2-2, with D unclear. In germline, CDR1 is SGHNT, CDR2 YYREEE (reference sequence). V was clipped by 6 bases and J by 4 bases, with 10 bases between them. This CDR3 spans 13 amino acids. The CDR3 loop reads CASTVQGTGELFF. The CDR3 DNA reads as TGTGCCAGCACCGTGCAAGGCACCGGGGAGCTGTTTTTT.